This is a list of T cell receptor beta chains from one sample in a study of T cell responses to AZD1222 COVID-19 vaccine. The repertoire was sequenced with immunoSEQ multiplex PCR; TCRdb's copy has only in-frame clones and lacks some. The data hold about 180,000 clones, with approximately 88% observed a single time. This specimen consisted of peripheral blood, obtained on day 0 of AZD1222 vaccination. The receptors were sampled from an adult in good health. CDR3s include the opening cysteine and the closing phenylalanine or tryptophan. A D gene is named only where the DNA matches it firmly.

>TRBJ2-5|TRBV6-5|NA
CASRQMPQETQYF
TGTGCCAGCAGACAGATGCCCCAAGAGACCCAGTACTTC
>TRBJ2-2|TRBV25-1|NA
CASRYGNTGELFF
TGTGCCAGCAGATACGGGAACACCGGGGAGCTGTTTTTT
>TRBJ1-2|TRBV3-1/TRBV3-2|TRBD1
CASSPSDRANYGYTF
TGTGCCAGCAGCCCTTCGGACAGGGCAAACTATGGCTACACCTTC
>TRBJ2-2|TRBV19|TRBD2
CASSGGGAGGGELFF
TGTGCCAGTAGTGGCGGGGGGGCCGGAGGCGGGGAGCTGTTTTTT
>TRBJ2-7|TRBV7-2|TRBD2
CASSFHAVGRYEQYF
TGTGCCAGCAGCTTTCACGCGGTCGGGAGGTACGAGCAGTACTTC
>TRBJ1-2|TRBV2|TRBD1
CASSEARQGGYTF
TGTGCCAGCAGTGAAGCCCGACAGGGAGGCTACACCTTC
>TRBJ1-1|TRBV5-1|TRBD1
CASRRDRANTEAFF
TGCGCCAGCAGACGGGACAGGGCGAACACTGAAGCTTTCTTT
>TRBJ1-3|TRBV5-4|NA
CASSLIGRSAGNTIYF
TGTGCCAGCAGCTTGATCGGCAGATCGGCCGGAAACACCATATATTTT
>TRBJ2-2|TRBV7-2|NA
CASSSPVLIGELFF
TGTGCCAGCAGCTCCCCGGTATTAATCGGGGAGCTGTTTTTT
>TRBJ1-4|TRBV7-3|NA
CASSPGAGGKLFF
TGTGCCAGCAGCCCAGGGGCGGGGGGAAAACTGTTTTTT
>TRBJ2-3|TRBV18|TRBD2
CASSPLPDLAGAGDTQYF
TGTGCCAGCTCACCACTACCGGATCTAGCGGGAGCGGGAGATACGCAGTATTTT
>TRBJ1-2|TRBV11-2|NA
CASSSNQGLDGYTF
TGTGCCAGCAGCTCTAATCAGGGATTAGACGGCTACACCTTC
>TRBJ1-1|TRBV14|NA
CASSQDRMGSTEAFF
TGTGCCAGCAGCCAAGATCGTATGGGGTCCACTGAAGCTTTCTTT
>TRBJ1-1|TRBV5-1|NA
CASSLAGPNTEAFF
TGCGCCAGCAGCTTGGCAGGGCCGAACACTGAAGCTTTCTTT
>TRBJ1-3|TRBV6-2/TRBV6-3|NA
CASSSPGMDGNTIYF
TGTGCCAGCAGTTCCCCGGGAATGGACGGAAACACCATATATTTT
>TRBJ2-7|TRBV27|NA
CASSLSGFSYEQYF
TGTGCCAGCAGTTTATCAGGGTTCTCCTACGAGCAGTACTTC